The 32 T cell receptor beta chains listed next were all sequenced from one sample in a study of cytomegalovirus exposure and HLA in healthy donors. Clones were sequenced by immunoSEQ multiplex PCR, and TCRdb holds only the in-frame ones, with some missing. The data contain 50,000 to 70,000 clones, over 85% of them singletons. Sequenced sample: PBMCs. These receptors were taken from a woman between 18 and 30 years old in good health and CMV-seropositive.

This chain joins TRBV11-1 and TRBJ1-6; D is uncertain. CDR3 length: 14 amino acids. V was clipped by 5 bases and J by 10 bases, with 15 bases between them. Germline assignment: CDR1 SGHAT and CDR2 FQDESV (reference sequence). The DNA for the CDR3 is TGTGCCAGCAGCCGCCCCGGGAAGAGCTCACCCCTCCACTTT. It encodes CASSRPGKSSPLHF.

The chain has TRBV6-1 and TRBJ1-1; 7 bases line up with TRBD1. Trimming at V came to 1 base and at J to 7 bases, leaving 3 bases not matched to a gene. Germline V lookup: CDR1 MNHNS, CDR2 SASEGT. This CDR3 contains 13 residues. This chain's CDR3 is CASSEGRTGEAFF. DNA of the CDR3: TGTGCCAGCAGTGAAGGTAGGACAGGTGAAGCTTTCTTT.

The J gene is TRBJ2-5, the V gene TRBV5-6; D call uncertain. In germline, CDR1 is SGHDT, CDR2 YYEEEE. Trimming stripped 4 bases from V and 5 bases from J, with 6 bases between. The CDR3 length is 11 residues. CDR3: CASSLRETQYF. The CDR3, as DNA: TGTGCCAGCAGCCTGAGGGAGACCCAGTACTTC.

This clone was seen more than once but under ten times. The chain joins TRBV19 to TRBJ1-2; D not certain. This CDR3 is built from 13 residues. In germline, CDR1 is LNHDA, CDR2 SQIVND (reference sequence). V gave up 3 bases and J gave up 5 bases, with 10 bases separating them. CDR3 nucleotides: TGTGCCAGTAGTATGGCAGAGGATTATGGCTACACCTTC. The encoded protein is CASSMAEDYGYTF.

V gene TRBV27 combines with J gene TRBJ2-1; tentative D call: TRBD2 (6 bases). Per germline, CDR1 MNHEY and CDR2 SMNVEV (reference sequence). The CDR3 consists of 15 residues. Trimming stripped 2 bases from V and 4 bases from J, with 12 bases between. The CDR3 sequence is CASSLPVGGYNEQFF. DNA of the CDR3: TGTGCCAGCAGTTTACCCGTGGGGGGTTACAATGAGCAGTTCTTC.

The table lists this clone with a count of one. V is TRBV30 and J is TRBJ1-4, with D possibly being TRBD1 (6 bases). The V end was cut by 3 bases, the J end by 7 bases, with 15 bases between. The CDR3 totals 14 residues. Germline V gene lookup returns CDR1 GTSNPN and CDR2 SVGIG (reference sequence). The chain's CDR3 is CAWRRVGGAEKLFF. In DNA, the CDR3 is TGTGCCTGGAGGCGGGTCGGGGGGGCTGAAAAACTGTTTTTT.

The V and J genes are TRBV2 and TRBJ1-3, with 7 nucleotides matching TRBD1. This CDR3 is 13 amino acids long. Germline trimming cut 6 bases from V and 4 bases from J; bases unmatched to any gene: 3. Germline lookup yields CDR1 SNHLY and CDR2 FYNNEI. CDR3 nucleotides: TGTGCCAGCAGCTCGGGACAGGGAAACACCATATATTTT. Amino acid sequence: CASSSGQGNTIYF.

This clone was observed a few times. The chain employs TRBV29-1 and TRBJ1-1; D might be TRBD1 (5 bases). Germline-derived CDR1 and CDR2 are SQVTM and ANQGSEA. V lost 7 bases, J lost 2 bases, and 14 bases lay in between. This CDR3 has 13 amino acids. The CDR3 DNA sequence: TGCAGCGCCGGGACGGGGGACAACACTGAAGCTTTCTTT. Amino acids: CSAGTGDNTEAFF.

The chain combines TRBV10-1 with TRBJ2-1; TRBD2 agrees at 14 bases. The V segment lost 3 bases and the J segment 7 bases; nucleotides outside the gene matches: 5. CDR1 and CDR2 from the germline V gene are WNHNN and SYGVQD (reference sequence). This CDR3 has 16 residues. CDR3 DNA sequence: TGCGCCAGCAGTGACTTGGGGACTAGCGGGAGTAATGAGCAGTTCTTC. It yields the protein CASSDLGTSGSNEQFF.

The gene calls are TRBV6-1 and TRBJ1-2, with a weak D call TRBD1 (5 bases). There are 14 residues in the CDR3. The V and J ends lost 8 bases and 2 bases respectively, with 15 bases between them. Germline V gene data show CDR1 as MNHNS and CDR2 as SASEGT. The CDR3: CASPGGFPNYGYTF. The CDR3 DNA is TGTGCCAGCCCTGGGGGGTTCCCCAACTATGGCTACACCTTC.

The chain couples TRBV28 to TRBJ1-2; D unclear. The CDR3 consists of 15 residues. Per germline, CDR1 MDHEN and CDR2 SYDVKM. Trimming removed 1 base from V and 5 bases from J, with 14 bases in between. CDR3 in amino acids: CASSLFKAAEYGYTF. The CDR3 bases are TGTGCCAGCAGTTTATTTAAGGCAGCGGAATATGGCTACACCTTC.

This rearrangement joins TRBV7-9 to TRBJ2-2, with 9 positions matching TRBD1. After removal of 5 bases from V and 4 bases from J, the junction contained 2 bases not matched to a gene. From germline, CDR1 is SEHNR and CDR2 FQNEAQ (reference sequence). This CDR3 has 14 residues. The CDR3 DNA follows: TGTGCCAGCAGCCTACAGGGGGCCACCGGGGAGCTGTTTTTT. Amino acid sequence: CASSLQGATGELFF.

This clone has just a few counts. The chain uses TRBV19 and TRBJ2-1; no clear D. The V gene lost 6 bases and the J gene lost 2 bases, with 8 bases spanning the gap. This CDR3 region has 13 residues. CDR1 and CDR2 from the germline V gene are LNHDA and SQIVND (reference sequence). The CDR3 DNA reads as TGTGCCAGTAGCCCGGTTCCCTACAATGAGCAGTTCTTC. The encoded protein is CASSPVPYNEQFF.

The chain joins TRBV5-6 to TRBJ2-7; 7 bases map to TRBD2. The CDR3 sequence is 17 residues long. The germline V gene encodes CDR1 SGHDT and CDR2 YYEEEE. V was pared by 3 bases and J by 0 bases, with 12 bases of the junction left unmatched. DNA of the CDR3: TGTGCCAGCAGCTCCCTAGCGGCTTGGTCCGCCTCCTACGAGCAGTACTTC. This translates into CASSSLAAWSASYEQYF.

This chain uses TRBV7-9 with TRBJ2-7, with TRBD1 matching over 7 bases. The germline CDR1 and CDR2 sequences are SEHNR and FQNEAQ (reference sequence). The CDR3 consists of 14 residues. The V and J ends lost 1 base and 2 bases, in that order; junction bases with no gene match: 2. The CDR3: CASSLVGTAYEQYF. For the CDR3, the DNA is TGTGCCAGCAGCTTAGTCGGGACAGCCTACGAGCAGTACTTC.

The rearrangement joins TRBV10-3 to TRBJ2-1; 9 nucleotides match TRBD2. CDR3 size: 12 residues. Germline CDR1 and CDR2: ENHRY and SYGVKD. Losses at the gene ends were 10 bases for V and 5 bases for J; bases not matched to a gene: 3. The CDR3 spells CASGRVNNEQFF. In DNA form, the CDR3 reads TGTGCCAGCGGGAGGGTAAACAATGAGCAGTTCTTC.

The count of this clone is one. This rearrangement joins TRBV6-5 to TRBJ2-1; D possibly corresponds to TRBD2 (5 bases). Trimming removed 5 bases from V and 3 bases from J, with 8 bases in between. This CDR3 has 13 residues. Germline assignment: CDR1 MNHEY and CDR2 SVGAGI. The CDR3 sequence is CASSIDYYNEQFF. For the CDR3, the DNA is TGTGCCAGCAGTATCGACTACTACAATGAGCAGTTCTTC.

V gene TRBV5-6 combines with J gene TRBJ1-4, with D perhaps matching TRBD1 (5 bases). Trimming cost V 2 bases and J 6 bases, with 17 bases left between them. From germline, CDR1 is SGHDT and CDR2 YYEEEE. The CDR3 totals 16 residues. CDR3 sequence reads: CASSFNSFLGDEKLFF. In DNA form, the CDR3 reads TGTGCCAGCAGCTTCAACAGCTTTTTAGGGGATGAAAAACTGTTTTTT.

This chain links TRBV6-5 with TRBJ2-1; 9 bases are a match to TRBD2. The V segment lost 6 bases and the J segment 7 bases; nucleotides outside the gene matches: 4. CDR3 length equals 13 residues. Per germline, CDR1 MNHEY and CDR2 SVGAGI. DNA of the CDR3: TGTGCCAGCAGCGTAGCGGGAGCTAATGAGCAGTTCTTC. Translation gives CASSVAGANEQFF.

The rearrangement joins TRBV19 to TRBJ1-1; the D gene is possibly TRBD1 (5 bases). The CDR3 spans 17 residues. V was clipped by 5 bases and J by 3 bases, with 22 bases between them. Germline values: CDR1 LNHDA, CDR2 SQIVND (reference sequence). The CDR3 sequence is CASSPRAGGVGDTEAFF. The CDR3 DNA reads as TGTGCCAGTAGTCCTAGGGCCGGTGGCGTAGGGGACACTGAAGCTTTCTTT.

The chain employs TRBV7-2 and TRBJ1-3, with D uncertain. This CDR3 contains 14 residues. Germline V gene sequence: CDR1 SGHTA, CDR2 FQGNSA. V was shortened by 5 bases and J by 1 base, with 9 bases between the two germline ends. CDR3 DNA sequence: TGTGCCAGCAGCCGGGAAATGTCTGGAAACACCATATATTTT. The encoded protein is CASSREMSGNTIYF.

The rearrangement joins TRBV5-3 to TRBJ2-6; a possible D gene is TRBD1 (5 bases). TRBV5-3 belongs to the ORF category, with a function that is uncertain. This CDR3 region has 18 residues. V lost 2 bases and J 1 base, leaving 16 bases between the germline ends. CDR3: CARSLERASGSGANVLTF. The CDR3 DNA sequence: TGTGCCAGAAGCTTAGAAAGGGCCTCAGGGTCTGGGGCCAACGTCCTGACTTTC.

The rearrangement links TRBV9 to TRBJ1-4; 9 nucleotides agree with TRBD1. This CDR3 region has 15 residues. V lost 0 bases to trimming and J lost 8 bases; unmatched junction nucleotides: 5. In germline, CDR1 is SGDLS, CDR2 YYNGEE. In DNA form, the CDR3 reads TGTGCCAGCAGCGTAGGGGACAGGGTGGAAGAAAAACTGTTTTTT. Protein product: CASSVGDRVEEKLFF.

The DNA for the CDR3 is TGTGCCAGCAGCTTAGCGGTAGCGGGACCTGGGAGACAAGAGACCCAGTACTTC. It codes for CASSLAVAGPGRQETQYF. The chain carries TRBV7-6 and TRBJ2-5; the match to TRBD2 covers 8 bases. Germline CDR1 reads SGHVS; CDR2 reads FNYEAQ. Trimming took 0 bases from V and 2 from J; bases not matched to a gene: 11. The CDR3 extends over 18 amino acids.

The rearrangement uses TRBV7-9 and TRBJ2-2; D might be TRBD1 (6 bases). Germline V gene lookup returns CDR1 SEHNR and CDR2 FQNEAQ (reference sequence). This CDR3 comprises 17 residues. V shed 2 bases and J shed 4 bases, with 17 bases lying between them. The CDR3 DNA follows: TGTGCCAGCAGCTTACCCCCTTGGCAGGGGTCCACCGGGGAGCTGTTTTTT. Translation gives CASSLPPWQGSTGELFF.

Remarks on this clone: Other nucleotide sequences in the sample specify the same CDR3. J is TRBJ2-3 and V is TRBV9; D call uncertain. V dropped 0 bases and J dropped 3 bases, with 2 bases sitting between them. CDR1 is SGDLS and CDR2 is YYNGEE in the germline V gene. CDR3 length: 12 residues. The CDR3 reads CASSVATDTQYF. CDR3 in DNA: TGTGCCAGCAGCGTAGCGACAGATACGCAGTATTTT.

This CDR3 reads CASPTNGGVQETQYF. Here the CDR3 DNA reads TGTGCCAGCCCAACCAATGGAGGGGTACAAGAGACCCAGTACTTC. The rearrangement uses TRBV6-1 and TRBJ2-5; a possible D gene is TRBD2 (6 bases). Trimming pared 8 bases from V and 2 bases from J, leaving 18 bases between. Germline loops: CDR1 MNHNS, CDR2 SASEGT. This CDR3 region has 15 residues.

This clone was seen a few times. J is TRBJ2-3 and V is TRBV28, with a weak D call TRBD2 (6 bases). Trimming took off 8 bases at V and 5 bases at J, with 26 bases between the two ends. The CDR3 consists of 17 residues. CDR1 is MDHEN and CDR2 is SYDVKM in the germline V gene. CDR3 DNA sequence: TGTGCCAGCTGGGTTGGACTAAACTCTATTCCGGGAGATACGCAGTATTTT. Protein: CASWVGLNSIPGDTQYF. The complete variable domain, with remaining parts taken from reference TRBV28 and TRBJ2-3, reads DVKVTQSSRYLVKRTGEKVFLECVQDMDHENMFWYRQDPGLGLRLIYFSYDVKMKEKGDIPEGYSVSREKKERFSLILESASTNQTSMYLCASWVGLNSIPGDTQYFGPGTRLTVL.

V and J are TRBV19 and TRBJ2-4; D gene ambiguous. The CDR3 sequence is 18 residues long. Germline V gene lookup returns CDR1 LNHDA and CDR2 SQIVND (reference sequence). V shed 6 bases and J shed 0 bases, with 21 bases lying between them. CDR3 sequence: CASSPKVPDFLAKNIQYF. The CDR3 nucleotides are TGTGCCAGTAGCCCTAAGGTCCCCGACTTTTTAGCCAAAAACATTCAGTACTTC.

The CDR3 sequence is CASSDQGGYGYTF. The CDR3 DNA sequence: TGTGCCAGCAGTGACCAGGGCGGCTATGGCTACACCTTC. The chain employs TRBV6-4 and TRBJ1-2; weak D call: TRBD1 (5 bases). The CDR3 length is 13 residues. CDR1 is MRHNA and CDR2 is SNTAGT in the germline V gene. Trimming cost V 2 bases and J 4 bases, with 8 bases left between them.

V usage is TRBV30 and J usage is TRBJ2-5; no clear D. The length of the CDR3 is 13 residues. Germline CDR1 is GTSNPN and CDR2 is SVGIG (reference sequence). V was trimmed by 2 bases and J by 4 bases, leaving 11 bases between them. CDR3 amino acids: CAWSWRLGETQYF. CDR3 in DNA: TGTGCCTGGAGTTGGCGGCTGGGAGAGACCCAGTACTTC.

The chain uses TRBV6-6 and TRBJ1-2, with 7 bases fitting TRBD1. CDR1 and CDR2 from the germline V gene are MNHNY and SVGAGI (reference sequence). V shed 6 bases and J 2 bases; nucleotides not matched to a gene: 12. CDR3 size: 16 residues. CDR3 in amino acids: CASSWPPDRSNYGYTF. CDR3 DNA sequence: TGTGCCAGCAGCTGGCCCCCGGACAGGTCGAACTATGGCTACACCTTC.